The 17 T cell receptor delta chains listed next were all sequenced from one sample in a study of gamma-delta T cells after stem cell transplantation. TCRdb re-called the RT-PCR reads via CATT. The table lists about 15,000 delta-chain clones, roughly 9% of them singletons. Material for sequencing was gamma-delta T cells. The receptors derive from a human donor. It is not recorded whose cells these are; they may come from a transplant donor.

This clone was observed a handful of times. TCRdb's entry gives the protein of a much larger clone, which mismatches this DNA's translation at residue 9, likely from a read error; the protein reported here is translated from the DNA. The CDR3 sequence is CACDTVGGSPYGTDKLIF. CDR3 DNA: TGTGCCTGTGACACCGTTGGGGGTTCCCCCTATGGGACCGATAAACTCATCTTT. The chain couples TRDV2 to TRDJ1; possibly TRDD3 for D (6 bases). Germline V CDR1 and CDR2: GEAIGNYY, EKD. V shed 0 bases and J shed 2 bases, with 21 bases lying between them. CDR3 length: 18 residues.

This clone came up a few times. TCRdb's protein, taken from a much larger clone, differs from this DNA's translation at residue 3, likely owing to a read error; the protein displayed comes from the DNA. The chain joins TRDV2 to TRDJ1; 11 bases agree with TRDD3. CDR1 is GEAIGNYY, CDR2 EKD, per germline. The CDR3 has 19 residues. The CDR3 bases are TGTGCCTATGACACCGTCCGCGTACTGGGGGATAGAGGCACCGATAAACTCATCTTT. It is translated as CAYDTVRVLGDRGTDKLIF.

By sample share, this clone is medium-sized. Given a far larger clone just one base away, this is likely a sequencing read error. The gene calls are TRDV2 and TRDJ1; TRDD3 matches 11 bases. Germline V gene lookup returns CDR1 GEAIGNYY and CDR2 EKD. Losses at the gene ends were 2 bases for V and 0 bases for J; bases not matched to a gene: 10. CDR3 length equals 18 residues. CDR3 nucleotide sequence: TGTGCCTGTGACATAGTGGGGGATACGCTATCTTACACCGATAAACTCATCTTT. Its translation is CACDIVGDTLSYTDKLIF.

Many counts were recorded for this clone. A far larger clone is one nucleotide away, so this likely arose from a read error. The DNA for the CDR3 is TGTGCCTGTGACAGTTTGGGGGATCTTTACACCGATAAACTCATCTTT. Protein: CACDSLGDLYTDKLIF. This rearrangement joins TRDV2 to TRDJ1; 8 bases fit TRDD3. Germline V gives CDR1 GEAIGNYY, CDR2 EKD. CDR3 length equals 16 residues. V lost 2 bases to trimming and J lost 0 bases; unmatched junction nucleotides: 7.

This clone was counted a few times. TCRdb has a much larger clone's protein, which differs at residue 16 from the translation of this DNA, likely because of a read error; what is shown is the protein translated from the DNA. The chain uses TRDV2 and TRDJ1; 11 bases map to TRDD3. The CDR3 runs 19 residues. The V gene's germline CDR1 is GEAIGNYY and CDR2 EKD. CDR3 amino acids: CACDGLLGDNEVGTDNLIF. As DNA, the CDR3 is TGTGCCTGTGACGGCTTACTGGGGGATAATGAGGTGGGCACCGATAACCTCATCTTT.

With regard to this clone: A far larger clone is a single base away, which makes a read error likely. This specimen includes other DNA sequences encoding the same CDR3. The V call is TRDV1, the J call TRDJ1; 7 positions agree with TRDD3. Trimming cost V 0 bases and J 5 bases; bases outside gene matches: 18. The CDR3 loop spans 19 amino acids. The germline CDR1 and CDR2 sequences are TSWWSYY and QGS. The CDR3 region is CALGELEPPDWGIQDKLIF. CDR3 nucleotide sequence: TGTGCTCTTGGGGAACTAGAGCCCCCCGACTGGGGAATACAGGATAAACTCATCTTT.

Many counts were recorded for this clone. A read error is likely here: a far larger clone is one base away. At the DNA level, this CDR3 is encoded by other sequences in the same sample as well. The rearrangement uses TRDV2 and TRDJ1; 9 positions agree with TRDD3. The CDR3 runs 17 residues. With V trimmed by 0 bases and J by 6 bases, 13 bases remained unmatched. Germline V lookup: CDR1 GEAIGNYY, CDR2 EKD. This CDR3 reads CACDTLGGLGDQYKLIF. As DNA, the CDR3 is TGTGCCTGTGACACCTTGGGCGGACTGGGGGACCAGTATAAACTCATCTTT.

This clone was observed a few times. A junction boundary mismatches the germline segment, possibly from a read error. The same CDR3 can be traced to other DNA sequences in this sample. This chain uses TRDV1 with TRDJ1, with 7 bases matching TRDD3. The CDR3 is 22 amino acids. Germline lookup yields CDR1 TSWWSYY and CDR2 QGS. The CDR3 DNA reads as TGTGCTCTAGGGGAGCTAGCGTCCCCTTGGCGGGGATATGGGACCCTAACCGATAAACTCATCTTT. Translated, it gives CALGELASPWRGYGTLTDKLIF.

About this clone itself: This DNA's translation and the protein TCRdb lists, from a much larger clone, do not match at residue 3, likely due to a read error; the protein shown is translated from the DNA. The V gene is TRDV2, the J gene TRDJ1; D may be TRDD3 (6 bases). The CDR3 totals 15 residues. Germline-derived CDR1 and CDR2 are GEAIGNYY and EKD. The CDR3 DNA reads TGTGCCTATGACAGAGGCCGGGGGACAACCGATAAACTCATCTTT. It codes for CAYDRGRGTTDKLIF.

This clone was seen more than once but under ten times. A read error is the likely source, as a far larger clone sits one nucleotide away. The sample carries other DNA sequences with the same CDR3. The chain links TRDV2 to TRDJ3; 12 nucleotides align to TRDD3. Germline assignment: CDR1 GEAIGNYY and CDR2 EKD. This CDR3 is built from 21 residues. CDR3: CACDTVRLGDTTNWDTRQMFF. For the CDR3, the DNA is TGCGCCTGTGACACCGTCCGTCTGGGGGATACGACGAACTGGGACACCCGACAGATGTTTTTC.

There are a few counts of this clone. The TCRdb record carries a much larger clone's protein, which differs from this DNA's translation at residue 12; a read error is the likely cause, and the protein listed here is the DNA translation. The chain recombines TRDV2 with TRDJ1; a weak D match, TRDD2 (6 bases). Germline CDR1 is GEAIGNYY and CDR2 is EKD. V gave up 0 bases and J gave up 1 base, with 29 bases separating them. The CDR3 runs 21 residues. CDR3 bases: TGTGCCTGTGACACCGTTGAGTCCCACCTGCTTCCTGGTGGACTCACCGATAAACTCATCTTT. It specifies CACDTVESHLLPGGLTDKLIF.

Concerning this clone itself: Given a much more abundant clone one base away, this may be a read error. This chain links TRDV2 with TRDJ1; 8 bases align to TRDD3. Germline assignment: CDR1 GEAIGNYY and CDR2 EKD. The CDR3 is made up of 20 amino acids. Trimming at V came to 3 bases and at J to 5 bases, leaving 25 bases not matched to a gene. The CDR3 sequence: CACDSAEGLGAHRGADKLIF. The CDR3 bases are TGTGCCTGTGACTCCGCTGAAGGACTGGGGGCTCACCGAGGGGCGGATAAACTCATCTTT.

This clone was counted only a few times. This probably arose from a read error, given a far larger clone one base away. Other nucleotide sequences in the sample specify the same CDR3. This sequence joins TRDV2 and TRDJ1; 11 nucleotides agree with TRDD3. Germline CDR1 GEAIGNYY, CDR2 EKD. CDR3 length: 21 amino acids. With V trimmed by 1 base and J by 0 bases, 18 bases remained unmatched. DNA for the CDR3: TGTGCCTGTGACACACTACGCGTTGGGGATTCTGGGGGATACAACACCGATAAACTCATCTTT. Translating it yields CACDTLRVGDSGGYNTDKLIF.

Concerning this clone: The protein that TCRdb holds for this DNA derives from a much larger clone and differs from the translated DNA at residue 6, which likely indicates a read error; the protein shown here is translated from the DNA. J is TRDJ1 and V is TRDV2; TRDD3 matches at 7 bases. From germline, CDR1 is GEAIGNYY and CDR2 EKD. This CDR3 comprises 20 residues. Trimming at V came to 1 base and at J to 0 bases, leaving 19 bases not matched to a gene. CDR3 sequence: CACDTQPSRAGGSYTDKLIF. The CDR3 DNA reads as TGTGCCTGTGACACTCAACCTTCTAGGGCTGGGGGCTCGTACACCGATAAACTCATCTTT.

Of note for this clone: The protein recorded in TCRdb matches a much larger clone and deviates from this DNA's translation at residue 10, suggesting a read error; the protein here is obtained by translating the DNA. The CDR3 nucleotides read TGTGCCTGTGACACGGGATCGTTATTGAGGGATACTCCGGGCACCGATAAACTCATCTTT. Amino acids: CACDTGSLLRDTPGTDKLIF. The rearrangement links TRDV2 to TRDJ1; 7 bases are a match to TRDD3. The CDR3 has 20 residues. Per germline, CDR1 GEAIGNYY and CDR2 EKD. Unmatched junction bases numbered 20, after V lost 1 base and J lost 1 base.

As for this clone: TCRdb's listed protein matches a much larger clone and diverges from this DNA's translation at residue 9, likely through a read error; the protein shown comes from the DNA. The chain carries TRDV2 and TRDJ1, with D perhaps matching TRDD3 (5 bases). The CDR3 contains 19 residues. The V gene lost 0 bases and the J gene lost 1 base, with 23 bases spanning the gap. Germline values: CDR1 GEAIGNYY, CDR2 EKD. CDR3 nucleotide sequence: TGTGCCTGTGACACCAGGGAACTGGAGGGCCCTTACCTCACCGATAAACTCATCTTT. This translates into CACDTRELEGPYLTDKLIF.

A note on this clone: The protein TCRdb lists belongs to a much larger clone and differs from this DNA's translation at residue 12, which points to a read error; the protein shown is made from the DNA. This rearrangement joins TRDV2 to TRDJ1; 12 bases are shared with TRDD3. J lost 7 bases, V lost 1 base, and 18 bases had no gene match. Germline CDR1 is GEAIGNYY and CDR2 is EKD. The CDR3 runs 19 residues. CDR3 nucleotide sequence: TGTGCCTGTGACACGATTGTCCTGGGGGATACGCCGTGGTCTGGTAAACTCATCTTT. It encodes CACDTIVLGDTPWSGKLIF.